This entry lists 24 T cell receptor beta chains sequenced from one sample in a study of blood T cell repertoires in COVID-19. Profiling relied on immunoSEQ multiplex PCR, and the TCRdb table lists in-frame clones only, not all of them. The table lists approximately 93,000 clones, 55% to 75% of them singletons. Sequencing used peripheral blood. The receptors shown here come from a woman older than 75 with acute or convalescent COVID-19.

The gene calls are TRBV11-3 and TRBJ1-2, with 8 bases fitting TRBD1. With V trimmed by 1 base and J by 6 bases, 1 base remained unmatched. The CDR3 is made up of 13 amino acids. Germline V gene sequence: CDR1 SGHNT, CDR2 YENEEA. The CDR3 DNA sequence: TGTGCCAGCAGCTTAGCAGGGGGCCATGGCTACACCTTC. It codes for CASSLAGGHGYTF.

The gene calls are TRBV5-1 and TRBJ2-7; D is undetermined. Between the trimmed V and J ends, which lost 3 bases and 2 bases, there was a span of 15 bases. Germline CDR1 is SGHRS and CDR2 is YFSETQ. The CDR3 length is 15 residues. The CDR3: CASSSSRQAPYEQYF. The CDR3 nucleotides read TGCGCCAGCAGCTCGAGTCGTCAGGCCCCCTACGAGCAGTACTTC.

V gene TRBV15 combines with J gene TRBJ2-1, with D possibly TRBD1 on 6 matching bases. V was shortened by 0 bases and J by 1 base, with 10 bases between the two germline ends. The CDR3 totals 16 residues. CDR1 and CDR2 (germline): LNHNV, YYDKDF (reference sequence). The CDR3 nucleotides are TGTGCCACCAGCAGAGATAAAAGGGGGTCCTACAATGAGCAGTTCTTC. As protein: CATSRDKRGSYNEQFF.

This sequence joins TRBV14 and TRBJ1-1; 8 bases match TRBD1. Looked up from germline, CDR1 is SGHDN and CDR2 is FVKESK. This CDR3 comprises 15 residues. V trimming: 4 bases; J trimming: 4 bases; junction bases outside the gene matches: 8. The CDR3 spells CASSPTRTGSTEAFF. The CDR3 DNA reads TGTGCCAGCAGCCCCACTCGGACAGGGAGCACTGAAGCTTTCTTT.

This chain joins TRBV28 and TRBJ2-7, with 7 bases identical to TRBD1. The CDR3 extends over 15 amino acids. V trimming: 6 bases; J trimming: 3 bases; junction bases outside the gene matches: 11. Germline V lookup: CDR1 MDHEN, CDR2 SYDVKM. The CDR3 loop is CASSQRDRWGYEQYF. The CDR3 nucleotides read TGTGCCAGCAGCCAACGGGACAGATGGGGCTACGAGCAGTACTTC.

This clone turned up a few times. The rearrangement uses TRBV6-6 and TRBJ1-5; TRBD1 aligns across 7 bases. From germline, CDR1 is MNHNY and CDR2 SVGAGI (reference sequence). CDR3 size: 16 residues. V was clipped by 4 bases and J by 0 bases; unmatched bases: 6. CDR3 residues: CASSSLQGFSNQPQHF. The CDR3 DNA follows: TGTGCCAGCAGTTCCTTACAGGGGTTTAGCAATCAGCCCCAGCATTTT.

This chain links TRBV5-1 with TRBJ1-2; 8 bases match TRBD1. The germline CDR1 and CDR2 sequences are SGHRS and YFSETQ. The V segment lost 0 bases and the J segment 3 bases; nucleotides outside the gene matches: 10. The CDR3 runs to 17 residues. The CDR3 coding sequence is TGCGCCAGCAGCTTGGGTTTCAGGGGGCTGGGAGACTATGGCTACACCTTC. As protein: CASSLGFRGLGDYGYTF.

The chain is built from TRBV7-9 and TRBJ1-2; weak D call: TRBD1 (6 bases). The germline gives CDR1 SEHNR, CDR2 FQNEAQ (reference sequence). V lost 5 bases to trimming and J lost 2 bases, with 12 bases between them. The CDR3 has 14 amino acids. DNA of the CDR3: TGTGCCAGCAGCGGACACAGGGAGAACTATGGCTACACCTTC. Its protein is CASSGHRENYGYTF.

This chain connects TRBV15 to TRBJ1-1; D unresolved. With 0 bases removed from V and 4 bases from J, the gap between germline ends came to 9 bases. The CDR3 consists of 14 residues. Germline V gene data show CDR1 as LNHNV and CDR2 as YYDKDF (reference sequence). The CDR3 loop reads CATSRERESTEAFF. The DNA for the CDR3 is TGTGCCACCAGCAGAGAAAGGGAGAGCACTGAAGCTTTCTTT.

This chain uses TRBV28 with TRBJ2-3, with 8 positions matching TRBD2. With V trimmed by 4 bases and J by 6 bases, 3 bases remained unmatched. CDR3 length: 13 amino acids. Germline CDR1 reads MDHEN; CDR2 reads SYDVKM. CDR3 in DNA: TGTGCCAGCAGTTCCCGGGGGGGGGATACGCAGTATTTT. This gives the protein CASSSRGGDTQYF.

Comment on this clone: Germline is not matched at one junction end, which may reflect a read error. The genes are TRBV7-2 and TRBJ1-1, with D possibly being TRBD1 (5 bases). The germline V gene encodes CDR1 SGHTA and CDR2 FQGNSA. The CDR3 runs 13 residues. CDR3: CASSLMEGTGEAF. The CDR3 DNA is TGTGCCAGCAGCTTAATGGAAGGGACTGGGGAGGCATTT.

The V and J genes are TRBV4-3 and TRBJ2-1; 9 nucleotides match TRBD2. The V and J ends lost 1 base and 8 bases, in that order; junction bases with no gene match: 6. The CDR3 is 15 residues long. Germline V gives CDR1 LGHNA, CDR2 YSLEER. In nucleotides, the CDR3 is TGCGCCAGCAGCCAAGCGGCGGGGGGGTACGATGAGCAGTTCTTC. This sequence encodes CASSQAAGGYDEQFF.

CDR3 sequence: CASSLAGGNEQFF. For the CDR3, the DNA is TGTGCCAGCAGTTTAGCAGGGGGCAATGAGCAGTTCTTC. V and J are TRBV12-3 or TRBV12-4 and TRBJ2-1; possible D gene TRBD1, 6 bases. The CDR3 has 13 residues. V lost 0 bases, J lost 6 bases, and 6 bases lay in between.

The gene calls are TRBV30 and TRBJ2-1; a possible D gene is TRBD2 (7 bases). The CDR3 totals 14 residues. V was trimmed by 3 bases and J by 7 bases, leaving 16 bases between them. The germline CDR1 and CDR2 sequences are GTSNPN and SVGIG (reference sequence). This chain's CDR3 is CAWSGGGGLNEQFF. The CDR3 region has the DNA TGTGCCTGGAGCGGAGGGGGGGGTCTGAATGAGCAGTTCTTC.

V and J are TRBV28 and TRBJ2-7; possibly TRBD2 for D (6 bases). This CDR3 comprises 16 residues. In germline, CDR1 is MDHEN, CDR2 SYDVKM. The ends were cut back, 6 bases at V and 2 bases at J, with 20 bases in the middle. CDR3 coding DNA: TGTGCCAGCAGCGCGAGGAGGGAGCCCTCCCCCTACGAGCAGTACTTC. The encoded protein is CASSARREPSPYEQYF.

The chain is built from TRBV5-4 and TRBJ2-7; D perhaps matches TRBD1 (6 bases). Germline V gene data show CDR1 as SGHNT and CDR2 as YYREEE (reference sequence). The CDR3 has 14 amino acids. The V and J ends lost 2 bases and 3 bases respectively, with 12 bases between them. The CDR3 sequence is CASSFGQGSYEQYF. The DNA of the CDR3 is TGTGCCAGCAGCTTCGGTCAGGGGAGCTACGAGCAGTACTTC.

V gene TRBV7-8 combines with J gene TRBJ2-7; tentative D call: TRBD1 (5 bases). Germline lookup yields CDR1 SGHVS and CDR2 FQNEAQ. V was cut by 1 base and J by 7 bases, with 14 bases left in between. This CDR3 region has 14 residues. The CDR3 is CASSLVGRAREQYF. DNA of the CDR3: TGTGCCAGCAGCTTAGTTGGCAGGGCGAGGGAGCAGTACTTC.

The J gene is TRBJ2-1, the V gene TRBV28; D is ambiguous. The CDR3 contains 15 residues. Trimming took 3 bases from V and 2 from J, leaving 11 bases between them. CDR1 and CDR2 from the germline V gene are MDHEN and SYDVKM. In nucleotides, the CDR3 is TGTGCCAGCAGTTTTCGAGGATCGGCCTACAATGAGCAGTTCTTC. Protein: CASSFRGSAYNEQFF.

This clone appeared once. V usage is TRBV19 and J usage is TRBJ1-1; unclear D gene. Between the trimmed V and J ends, which lost 3 bases and 2 bases, there was a span of 7 bases. CDR1 and CDR2 from the germline V gene are LNHDA and SQIVND (reference sequence). The CDR3 has 13 residues. CDR3 region: CASSIQTNTEAFF. The CDR3 bases are TGTGCCAGTAGTATTCAGACAAACACTGAAGCTTTCTTT.

The chain carries TRBV18 and TRBJ1-2; 8 nucleotides agree with TRBD1. V gave up 6 bases and J gave up 4 bases; unmatched junction bases: 10. The CDR3 extends over 15 amino acids. Germline loops: CDR1 KGHSH, CDR2 LQKENI. The CDR3 reads CASSDRTGNGYGYTF. The CDR3 nucleotides are TGTGCCAGCTCGGACAGGACAGGGAACGGCTATGGCTACACCTTC.

The V call is TRBV7-9, the J call TRBJ1-1; 8 positions agree with TRBD1. The CDR3 is 14 amino acids. Germline V gene data show CDR1 as SEHNR and CDR2 as FQNEAQ (reference sequence). V trimming: 7 bases; J trimming: 3 bases; junction bases outside the gene matches: 7. CDR3 nucleotides: TGTGCCAGCAATAGAGCAGGGGGCGACACTGAAGCTTTCTTT. Protein product: CASNRAGGDTEAFF.

This sequence joins TRBV7-3 and TRBJ1-1; D might be TRBD1 (5 bases). CDR3 length: 13 amino acids. Germline values: CDR1 SGHTA, CDR2 FQGTGA. Trimming took 4 bases from V and 14 from J, leaving 20 bases between them. As DNA, the CDR3 is TGTGCCAGCAGCTCCCGGGACTCTGCGAAAAAATTCTTT. Its translation is CASSSRDSAKKFF.

The chain uses TRBV7-9 and TRBJ2-7, with D possibly matching TRBD2 (6 bases). Germline lookup yields CDR1 SEHNR and CDR2 FQNEAQ (reference sequence). V was trimmed by 2 bases and J by 4 bases, leaving 15 bases between them. The CDR3 is 15 amino acids. The CDR3 DNA is TGTGCCAGCAGCTTAATAAGGGCGGGGAGGTACGAGCAGTACTTC. Translated, it gives CASSLIRAGRYEQYF.

The genes are TRBV19 and TRBJ1-4; D unclear. The germline V gene encodes CDR1 LNHDA and CDR2 SQIVND (reference sequence). The CDR3 is 14 amino acids. Trimming shortened V by 3 bases and J by 5 bases, and 10 bases separated the two germline ends. The CDR3 bases are TGTGCCAGTAGTATTGGAGGTTACAATGAAAAACTGTTTTTT. It is translated as CASSIGGYNEKLFF.